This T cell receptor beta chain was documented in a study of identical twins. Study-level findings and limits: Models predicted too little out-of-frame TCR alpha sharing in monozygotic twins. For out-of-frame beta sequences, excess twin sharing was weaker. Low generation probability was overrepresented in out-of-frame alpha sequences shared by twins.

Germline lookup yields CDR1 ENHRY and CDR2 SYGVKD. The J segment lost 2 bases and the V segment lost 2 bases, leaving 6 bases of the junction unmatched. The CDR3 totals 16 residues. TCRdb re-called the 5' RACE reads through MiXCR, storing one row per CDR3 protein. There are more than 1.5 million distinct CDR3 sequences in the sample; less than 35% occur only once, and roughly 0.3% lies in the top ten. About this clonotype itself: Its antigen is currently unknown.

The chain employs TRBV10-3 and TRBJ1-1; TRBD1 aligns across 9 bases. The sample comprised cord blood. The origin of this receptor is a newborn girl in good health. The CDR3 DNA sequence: TGTGCCATCAGTGAGAGTTGGGGACAGGGAAACACTGAAGCTTTCTTT. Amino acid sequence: CAISESWGQGNTEAFF.